This is a list of T cell receptor beta chains from one sample in a study of shared clonotypes between healthy human individuals. Sequencing was performed with immunoSEQ multiplex PCR; in TCRdb, only in-frame clones are kept and a portion is missing. The sample has about 2.1 million clones, under 95% seen once. Sequenced: naive CD8+ T cells from PBMCs. These receptors were taken from a man aged 18 to 29 in good health. Some clones in this sample may be carry-over from other donors' samples. CDR3s include the opening cysteine and the closing phenylalanine or tryptophan. The D gene is left open where the match is weak. Size values are once, few and many counts, or a class for expanded clones, and some rows have none.

length	size	V	J	D	CDR3	DNA
14	.	TRBV7-2	TRBJ1-1	.	CASSSRTANTEAFF	TGTGCCAGCAGCTCCCGGACTGCGAACACTGAAGCTTTCTTT
17	.	TRBV4-3	TRBJ1-3	.	CASSPESPAYSGNTIYF	TGCGCCAGCAGCCCCGAAAGTCCCGCCTACTCTGGAAACACCATATATTTT
15	.	TRBV28	TRBJ2-3	TRBD2	CASTTDLAGSGTQYF	TGTGCCAGCACCACAGACCTAGCGGGATCGGGTACGCAGTATTTT
12	.	TRBV10-1	TRBJ2-7	.	CASSDSSYEQYF	TGCGCCAGCTCGGACAGCTCCTACGAGCAGTACTTC
14	.	TRBV19	TRBJ2-5	TRBD1	CASKDREGRETQYF	TGTGCCAGTAAGGACAGGGAAGGGCGAGAGACCCAGTACTTC
12	.	TRBV9	TRBJ2-2	.	CASRGDTGELFF	TGTGCCAGCAGAGGAGACACCGGGGAGCTGTTTTTT
14	.	TRBV5-6	TRBJ2-2	TRBD1	CASSSTGTGGELFF	TGTGCCAGCAGCTCGACAGGGACGGGCGGGGAGCTGTTTTTT
14	.	TRBV9	TRBJ2-5	.	CASSVGLGGETQYF	TGTGCCAGCAGCGTAGGACTAGGGGGGGAGACCCAGTACTTC
18	.	TRBV4-3	TRBJ2-2	TRBD1	CASSQALGTALNTGELFF	TGCGCCAGCAGCCAAGCACTGGGGACAGCCTTAAACACCGGGGAGCTGTTTTTT
16	.	TRBV9	TRBJ2-7	TRBD2	CASSPLAGPVSYEQYF	TGTGCCAGCAGCCCTCTAGCGGGACCTGTCTCCTACGAGCAGTACTTC
15	.	TRBV11-2	TRBJ2-3	TRBD2	CASRGLAARTDTQYF	TGTGCCAGCAGGGGACTAGCGGCCCGCACAGATACGCAGTATTTT
15	.	TRBV7-9	TRBJ1-1	.	CASSLVFGVGTEAFF	TGTGCCAGCAGCTTAGTGTTCGGGGTAGGCACTGAAGCTTTCTTT
12	.	TRBV30	TRBJ1-1	.	CAWSVPGGEAFF	TGTGCCTGGAGTGTACCTGGGGGCGAGGCTTTCTTT
16	.	TRBV5-4	TRBJ1-1	TRBD1	CASSPSAGTGGYEAFF	TGTGCCAGCAGCCCGTCCGCCGGGACAGGGGGATATGAAGCTTTCTTT
13	.	TRBV29-1	TRBJ1-1	TRBD1	CSGGHRGNTEAFF	TGCAGCGGGGGTCACAGGGGGAACACTGAAGCTTTCTTT
12	.	TRBV2	TRBJ1-1	.	CASVADSTEAFF	TGTGCCAGCGTAGCGGACAGTACTGAAGCTTTCTTT
12	.	TRBV19	TRBJ2-7	.	CASSPSSYEQYF	TGTGCCAGTAGTCCCAGTTCCTACGAGCAGTACTTC
13	.	TRBV7-9	TRBJ1-5	.	CASSSAGGQIQHF	TGTGCCAGCAGCTCCGCCGGAGGACAGATTCAGCATTTT
18	.	TRBV5-1	TRBJ2-7	.	CASSLEVRGNRPSYEQYF	TGCGCCAGCAGCTTGGAGGTCCGTGGCAACCGACCCTCCTACGAGCAGTACTTC
16	.	TRBV7-8	TRBJ2-7	TRBD2	CASSPKMGGRTDEQYF	TGTGCCAGCAGCCCTAAGATGGGCGGGAGAACCGACGAGCAGTACTTC
15	few	TRBV7-9	TRBJ1-1	.	CASSSRTDLNTEAFF	TGTGCCAGCAGCTCTCGGACAGACCTGAACACTGAAGCTTTCTTT
13	.	TRBV7-8	TRBJ2-1	.	CASSLGPWAEQFF	TGTGCCAGCAGCTTAGGCCCGTGGGCTGAGCAGTTCTTC
11	.	TRBV29-1	TRBJ1-2	.	CSATGSYGYTF	TGCAGCGCGACTGGGAGCTATGGCTACACCTTC
18	once	TRBV29-1	TRBJ2-3	.	CSVDGQLTARSWTDTQYF	TGCAGCGTTGATGGGCAGCTGACTGCCAGGAGTTGGACAGATACGCAGTATTTT
16	once	TRBV6-5	TRBJ2-7	.	CASSYSWAGGNYEQYF	TGTGCCAGCAGTTACTCATGGGCAGGGGGGAACTACGAGCAGTACTTC
13	.	TRBV28	TRBJ2-7	.	CASSLWSGLEQYF	TGTGCCAGCAGTTTATGGTCCGGGCTAGAGCAGTACTTC
13	.	TRBV27	TRBJ2-7	.	CASRPGPPYEQYF	TGTGCCAGCAGGCCCGGACCACCCTACGAGCAGTACTTC
14	.	TRBV28	TRBJ2-7	.	CASSLASGYYEQYF	TGTGCCAGCAGTTTAGCTTCGGGGTACTACGAGCAGTACTTC
16	.	TRBV9	TRBJ2-1	TRBD2	CASSAIAGRVGDEQFF	TGTGCCAGCAGCGCTATAGCGGGAAGGGTAGGGGATGAGCAGTTCTTC
15	once	TRBV6-1	TRBJ2-7	TRBD2	CASTEGSGPAYEQYF	TGTGCCAGCACTGAAGGTAGCGGGCCCGCCTACGAGCAGTACTTC
16	once	TRBV28	TRBJ2-7	.	CASRSPRTHTPYEQYF	TGTGCCAGCAGGTCCCCGCGGACACACACCCCCTACGAGCAGTACTTC
13	.	TRBV4-2	TRBJ1-5	.	CASSPGLGKPQHF	TGTGCCAGCAGTCCGGGCCTTGGGAAGCCCCAGCATTTT
17	.	TRBV18	TRBJ1-1	.	CASSPTRIQWGGTEAFF	TGTGCCAGCTCACCAACTAGGATCCAATGGGGGGGAACTGAAGCTTTCTTT
16	once	TRBV9	TRBJ1-3	.	CASSDRQSPPGNTIYF	TGTGCCAGCAGCGACAGACAGTCACCACCTGGAAACACCATATATTTT
15	.	TRBV10-2	TRBJ1-1	TRBD1	CASSESARGATEAFF	TGCGCCAGCAGTGAGTCGGCCAGGGGGGCCACTGAAGCTTTCTTT
13	few	TRBV6-5	TRBJ1-4	.	CASSPGLGEKLFF	TGTGCCAGCAGTCCCGGGCTTGGTGAAAAACTGTTTTTT
11	.	TRBV30	TRBJ2-7	.	CAWSLLREQYF	TGTGCCTGGAGTTTATTACGAGAGCAGTACTTC
14	few	TRBV19	TRBJ1-1	.	CASTTFGGPTEAFF	TGTGCCAGCACGACCTTTGGGGGGCCCACTGAAGCTTTCTTT
11	.	TRBV6-5	TRBJ2-2	.	CASSDSWELFF	TGTGCCAGCTCCGACTCATGGGAGCTGTTTTTT
15	once	TRBV7-6	TRBJ2-3	TRBD1	CASSSTQGARDTQYF	TGTGCCAGCAGCTCGACGCAGGGGGCTCGAGATACGCAGTATTTT